One sample yielded the 21 T cell receptor beta chains listed below, sequenced in a study of cytomegalovirus exposure and HLA in healthy donors. Primers for the PCR totalled 60 Vbeta and 13 Jbeta. Only in-frame clones appear in the TCRdb table, and some are missing; sequencing was by immunoSEQ multiplex PCR. The sample contains about 76,000 clones, about 76% of which appear only once. The sequencing sample was made of PBMCs. These receptors were taken from a male donor in good health and CMV-seropositive.

This clone was detected only once. This CDR3 reads CSVELANTNTEAFF. DNA of the CDR3: TGCAGCGTTGAGTTGGCCAACACGAACACTGAAGCTTTCTTT. The V and J genes are TRBV29-1 and TRBJ1-1; no reliable D call. Between the trimmed V and J ends, which lost 3 bases and 1 base, there was a span of 12 bases. Germline V gene lookup returns CDR1 SQVTM and CDR2 ANQGSEA. The CDR3 spans 14 residues.

This CDR3 reads CASNKLGGSYNEQFF. CDR3 DNA: TGTGCCAGCAACAAATTGGGGGGCTCCTACAATGAGCAGTTCTTC. The gene calls are TRBV9 and TRBJ2-1; D is possibly TRBD2 (6 bases). This CDR3 comprises 15 residues. In germline, CDR1 is SGDLS, CDR2 YYNGEE. The V gene lost 6 bases and the J gene lost 0 bases, with 13 bases spanning the gap. Together with reference TRBV9 and TRBJ2-1, the CDR3 gives the full variable domain: DSGVTQTPKHLITATGQRVTLRCSPRSGDLSVYWYQQSLDQGLQFLIQYYNGEERAKGNILERFSAQQFPDLHSELNLSSLELGDSALYFCASNKLGGSYNEQFFGPGTRLTVL.

This CDR3 reads CASSPTNPPDRATNEKLFF. The CDR3 nucleotides read TGTGCCAGCAGCCCAACTAATCCCCCGGACAGGGCGACTAATGAAAAACTGTTTTTT. The rearrangement uses TRBV7-8 and TRBJ1-4; TRBD1 agrees at 8 bases. CDR3 size: 19 residues. With V trimmed by 5 bases and J by 2 bases, 16 bases remained unmatched. Germline assignment: CDR1 SGHVS and CDR2 FQNEAQ.

The V call is TRBV13, the J call TRBJ2-7, with D possibly TRBD1 on 5 matching bases. The CDR3 spans 14 residues. The V end was cut by 5 bases, the J end by 2 bases, with 13 bases between. The germline CDR1 and CDR2 sequences are PRHDT and FYEKMQ (reference sequence). The chain's CDR3 is CASSTLSTAYEQYF. The CDR3 region has the DNA TGTGCCAGCAGCACACTATCGACAGCCTACGAGCAGTACTTC.

The gene calls are TRBV6-4 and TRBJ2-7; D remains ambiguous. Trimming shortened V by 2 bases and J by 1 base, and 12 bases separated the two germline ends. The CDR3 has 15 residues. Germline CDR1 and CDR2: MRHNA and SNTAGT. The CDR3: CASSDMSQLSYEQYF. The CDR3 DNA reads TGTGCCAGCAGTGACATGAGCCAATTGTCCTACGAGCAGTACTTC.

V and J are TRBV30 and TRBJ2-5; 8 bases fit TRBD2. CDR1 and CDR2 from the germline V gene are GTSNPN and SVGIG (reference sequence). The CDR3 is 15 residues long. After removal of 4 bases from V and 2 bases from J, the junction contained 9 bases not matched to a gene. The CDR3 nucleotides are TGTGCCTGGACTAGCGGGTTAGTAGGGCAAGAGACCCAGTACTTC. It codes for CAWTSGLVGQETQYF.

This chain joins TRBV30 and TRBJ2-5, with TRBD2 identical over 7 bases. Trimming removed 2 bases from V and 4 bases from J; junction bases left unmatched: 7. The germline CDR1 and CDR2 sequences are GTSNPN and SVGIG (reference sequence). CDR3 length: 14 residues. This CDR3 is CAWSYGGRRETQYF. The CDR3 region has the DNA TGTGCCTGGAGTTATGGCGGGAGAAGAGAGACCCAGTACTTC.

V usage is TRBV6-6 and J usage is TRBJ2-7; D gene ambiguous. Germline V lookup: CDR1 MNHNY, CDR2 SVGAGI (reference sequence). Trimming removed 8 bases from V and 0 bases from J, with 11 bases in between. The CDR3 spans 13 residues. The CDR3 spells CASSRPGSYEQYF. CDR3 DNA: TGTGCCAGCTCTAGACCGGGCTCCTACGAGCAGTACTTC.

The V gene is TRBV11-2, the J gene TRBJ2-2, with a possible D match to TRBD1 (5 bases). V was pared by 5 bases and J by 4 bases, with 11 bases between. Germline V lookup: CDR1 SGHAT, CDR2 FQNNGV. The CDR3 extends over 14 amino acids. The CDR3 loop is CASSPRQSTGELFF. The CDR3 nucleotides are TGTGCCAGCAGCCCACGACAGAGCACCGGGGAGCTGTTTTTT.

The V gene is TRBV29-1, the J gene TRBJ2-2; tentatively, D is TRBD2 (6 bases). V lost 0 bases to trimming and J lost 4 bases, with 15 bases between them. There are 16 residues in the CDR3. CDR1 and CDR2 (germline): SQVTM, ANQGSEA. The CDR3 spells CSVEDGTQRGTGELFF. CDR3 sequence (DNA): TGCAGCGTTGAAGACGGGACTCAGAGGGGCACCGGGGAGCTGTTTTTT.

The table lists this clone with a few counts. V is TRBV13 and J is TRBJ2-7; 9 nucleotides match TRBD1. Germline CDR1 reads PRHDT; CDR2 reads FYEKMQ (reference sequence). J was trimmed by 5 bases and V by 3 bases; bases with no gene match: 8. The CDR3 is made up of 15 amino acids. CDR3 loop: CASSFTGTGNNEQYF. CDR3 DNA: TGTGCCAGCAGCTTCACCGGGACAGGGAACAACGAGCAGTACTTC.

The chain is built from TRBV21-1 and TRBJ1-4; TRBD1 is the table's D call, not checked against the DNA. TRBV21-1 is designated a pseudogene. The CDR3 runs to 16 residues. Here the CDR3 DNA reads TGTGCCAGCAGCAGGGGACAGGGGGGGATTAATGAAAAACTGTTTTTT. Encoded protein: CASSRGQGGINEKLFF.

The V call is TRBV18, the J call TRBJ1-4; D remains unclear. The germline V gene has CDR1 KGHSH and CDR2 LQKENI. The CDR3 spans 13 residues. Deletions cut 2 bases from V and 8 bases from J, with 9 bases between. CDR3 sequence reads: CASSPSGGEKLFF. The DNA for the CDR3 is TGTGCCAGCTCACCAAGTGGAGGGGAAAAACTGTTTTTT.

The chain links TRBV4-1 to TRBJ2-7; D perhaps matches TRBD1 (6 bases). Germline V gives CDR1 MGHRA, CDR2 YSYEKL. The V end was cut by 1 base, the J end by 4 bases, with 14 bases between. The CDR3 has 15 residues. The CDR3 coding sequence is TGCGCCAGCAGCCAAGCGTCAGGGGAGATGTACGAGCAGTACTTC. This translates into CASSQASGEMYEQYF.

This clone showed up just once. The chain recombines TRBV18 with TRBJ2-5, with 7 nucleotides matching TRBD1. The germline V gene encodes CDR1 KGHSH and CDR2 LQKENI. There are 14 residues in the CDR3. The V segment lost 1 base and the J segment 4 bases; nucleotides outside the gene matches: 3. CDR3 protein: CASSPQTGVETQYF. The CDR3 nucleotides read TGTGCCAGCTCACCACAAACAGGGGTAGAGACCCAGTACTTC.

The V and J genes are TRBV14 and TRBJ2-7, with 8 bases fitting TRBD2. Germline CDR1 and CDR2: SGHDN and FVKESK. Trimming at V came to 4 bases and at J to 5 bases, leaving 10 bases not matched to a gene. This CDR3 has 15 residues. The CDR3 spells CASSPPGLGANEQYF. CDR3 DNA: TGTGCCAGCAGCCCACCGGGACTAGGGGCGAACGAGCAGTACTTC.

The CDR3 region is CASRKSDTGELFF. The CDR3 nucleotides are TGTGCCAGCAGAAAATCAGACACCGGGGAGCTGTTTTTT. This chain connects TRBV6-6 to TRBJ2-2; D call uncertain. The CDR3 has 13 residues. Per the germline V gene, CDR1 is MNHNY and CDR2 is SVGAGI (reference sequence). Deletions cut 6 bases from V and 3 bases from J, with 8 bases between.

J is TRBJ2-7 and V is TRBV7-9, with TRBD2 identical over 7 bases. CDR1 and CDR2 (germline): SEHNR, FQNEAQ (reference sequence). Trimming cost V 0 bases and J 4 bases; bases outside gene matches: 3. This CDR3 is built from 14 residues. The CDR3 coding sequence is TGTGCCAGCAGCTTAGCGGGAGGGCCGTACGAGCAGTACTTC. It yields the protein CASSLAGGPYEQYF.

The chain employs TRBV10-3 and TRBJ1-4; the D gene is possibly TRBD1 (5 bases). Trimming stripped 2 bases from V and 8 bases from J, with 9 bases between. Germline V gene sequence: CDR1 ENHRY, CDR2 SYGVKD. This CDR3 has 13 amino acids. The CDR3 coding sequence is TGTGCCATCAGTGAGCCGGGGGGGGAAAAACTGTTTTTT. Amino acid sequence: CAISEPGGEKLFF.

V usage is TRBV19 and J usage is TRBJ2-7, with 9 bases that match TRBD1. Looked up from germline, CDR1 is LNHDA and CDR2 is SQIVND (reference sequence). The trim removed 6 bases at V and 2 bases at J, leaving 2 bases unmatched. This CDR3 is 13 amino acids long. Here the CDR3 DNA reads TGTGCCAGTAGGAGGACAGGGGCCTACGAGCAGTACTTC. Residues: CASRRTGAYEQYF.

The chain has TRBV4-1 and TRBJ1-6; maybe TRBD1 (6 bases). The V gene lost 2 bases and the J gene lost 7 bases, with 12 bases spanning the gap. Germline CDR1 is MGHRA and CDR2 is YSYEKL. The CDR3 sequence is 15 residues long. CDR3 in amino acids: CASSQHRVENSPLHF. DNA for the CDR3: TGCGCCAGCAGCCAACACAGGGTCGAAAATTCACCCCTCCACTTT.